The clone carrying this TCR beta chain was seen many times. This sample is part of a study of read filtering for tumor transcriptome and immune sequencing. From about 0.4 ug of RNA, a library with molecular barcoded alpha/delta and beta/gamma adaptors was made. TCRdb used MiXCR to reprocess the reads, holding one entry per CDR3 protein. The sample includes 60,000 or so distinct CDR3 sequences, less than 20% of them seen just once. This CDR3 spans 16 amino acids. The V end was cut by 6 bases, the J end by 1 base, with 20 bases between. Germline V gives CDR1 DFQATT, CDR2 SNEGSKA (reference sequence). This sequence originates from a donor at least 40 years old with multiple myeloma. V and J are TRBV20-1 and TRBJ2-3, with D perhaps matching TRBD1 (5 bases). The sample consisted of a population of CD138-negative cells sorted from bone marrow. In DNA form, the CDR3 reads TGCAGTGCCGAGTTCAGGGAAATTAGGGGCACAGATACGCAGTATTTT. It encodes CSAEFREIRGTDTQYF.